These 26 T cell receptor beta chains share one sample of origin, sequenced in a study of blood T cells in healthy people across ages. Sample-barcoded 5' priming and a J-beta primer mix drove a second PCR of roughly 6 to 12 cycles. TCRdb reprocessed the 5' RACE reads with MiXCR, giving one entry per CDR3 protein. The repertoire consists of 600,000 to 650,000 distinct CDR3 sequences, with 45% to 65% occurring once and the leading ten covering around 37%. Sequenced input: blood. The receptors shown here come from a man between 60 and 75 years old in good health.

The CDR3 coding sequence is TGTGCCAGCAGCGCCGGGACAGGATATAGCACAGATACGCAGTATTTT. As protein: CASSAGTGYSTDTQYF. The chain links TRBV9 to TRBJ2-3, with 8 bases aligning to TRBD1. Unmatched junction bases numbered 6, after V lost 3 bases and J lost 0 bases. This CDR3 has 16 residues. Germline V gives CDR1 SGDLS, CDR2 YYNGEE.

The chain links TRBV20-1 to TRBJ2-5; no reliable D call. CDR1 is DFQATT and CDR2 is SNEGSKA in the germline V gene (reference sequence). The germline V and J ends were trimmed by 4 bases and 1 base, with 10 bases remaining between them. The CDR3 loop spans 13 amino acids. CDR3 bases: TGCAGTGCTAAAGTGGGTTCCCAAGAGACCCAGTACTTC. This codes for CSAKVGSQETQYF.

This chain links TRBV12-3 or TRBV12-4 with TRBJ2-3; D gene unclear. This CDR3 spans 14 amino acids. V dropped 1 base and J dropped 3 bases, with 8 bases sitting between them. CDR3 amino acids: CASSLVPPTDTQYF. CDR3 DNA sequence: TGTGCCAGCAGTTTAGTCCCCCCGACAGATACGCAGTATTTT.

The V gene is TRBV9, the J gene TRBJ1-4, with TRBD1 matching 10 bases. Germline assignment: CDR1 SGDLS and CDR2 YYNGEE. The CDR3 is 14 residues long. Trimming at V came to 2 bases and at J to 8 bases, leaving 3 bases not matched to a gene. The CDR3 sequence is CASSVGTGEEKLFF. The CDR3 nucleotides are TGTGCCAGCAGCGTCGGGACAGGGGAGGAAAAACTGTTTTTT.

On this clonotype: Mismatch with germline at one junction end may stem from a read error. The rearrangement links TRBV6-5 to TRBJ2-7; 8 bases match TRBD1. In germline, CDR1 is MNHEY, CDR2 SVGAGI. The CDR3 runs 14 residues. The CDR3 bases are TGTGCCAGCAGTGCGGACAGGGTGCCCTACGAGCAGCACTTC. This translates into CASSADRVPYEQHF.

This clonotype has more than one count but fewer than ten. The chain is built from TRBV11-2 and TRBJ2-5; D could derive from TRBD1 or TRBD2 (5 bases each). The germline gives CDR1 SGHAT, CDR2 FQNNGV. Trimming pared 4 bases from V and 0 bases from J, leaving 9 bases between. This CDR3 spans 14 amino acids. For the CDR3, the DNA is TGTGCCAGCAGCTGGGACCTGTACCAAGAGACCCAGTACTTC. Its translation: CASSWDLYQETQYF.

For this clonotype: This may be a read error, as it is one base from a much larger clone. This chain connects TRBV11-2 to TRBJ2-1, with 7 nucleotides matching TRBD1. The J call may not be correct, given that the DNA end is closer to TRBJ2-7. The CDR3 is made up of 12 amino acids. CDR1 and CDR2 from the germline V gene are SGHAT and FQNNGV. CDR3 sequence reads: CASSLDRVEQYF. CDR3 nucleotide sequence: TGTGCCAGCAGCCTCGACAGGGTCGAGCAGTACTTC.

This chain connects TRBV5-5 to TRBJ2-2; the D gene is possibly TRBD1 (5 bases). This CDR3 spans 14 amino acids. Germline CDR1 and CDR2: SGHKS and YYEKEE (reference sequence). Trimming stripped 10 bases from V and 0 bases from J, with 13 bases between. CDR3 sequence (DNA): TGTGCCGGCAAGACAGACACGAACACCGGGGAGCTGTTTTTT. It is translated as CAGKTDTNTGELFF.

The rearrangement links TRBV2 to TRBJ1-4, with 10 nucleotides matching TRBD1. Germline V lookup: CDR1 SNHLY, CDR2 FYNNEI. The length of the CDR3 is 15 residues. Losses at the gene ends were 6 bases for V and 4 bases for J; bases not matched to a gene: 5. As DNA, the CDR3 is TGTGCCAGCAGGCCGACAGGGGGCCGTAATGAAAAACTGTTTTTT. Amino acids: CASRPTGGRNEKLFF. Full variable domain (missing parts from reference TRBV2 and TRBJ1-4): EPEVTQTPSHQVTQMGQEVILRCVPISNHLYFYWYRQILGQKVEFLVSFYNNEISEKSEIFDDQFSVERPDGSNFTLKIRSTKLEDSAMYFCASRPTGGRNEKLFFGSGTQLSVL.

The chain uses TRBV6-1 and TRBJ2-7; 13 bases map to TRBD2. This CDR3 contains 15 residues. J was trimmed by 4 bases and V by 7 bases; bases with no gene match: 7. Germline lookup yields CDR1 MNHNS and CDR2 SASEGT. DNA of the CDR3: TGTGCCAGCACCCAGACTAGCGGGGGGCGTTACGAGCAGTACTTC. The encoded protein is CASTQTSGGRYEQYF.

This clonotype was observed at least ten times. The genes are TRBV7-7 and TRBJ2-5, with TRBD2 matching over 8 bases. CDR3 length: 15 amino acids. The germline CDR1 and CDR2 sequences are SSHAT and FNYEAQ (reference sequence). After removal of 1 base from V and 2 bases from J, the junction contained 3 bases not matched to a gene. CDR3 in amino acids: CASSLVTSGQETQYF. CDR3 DNA sequence: TGTGCCAGCAGCTTAGTCACTAGCGGACAAGAGACCCAGTACTTC.

The chain couples TRBV24-1 to TRBJ2-6; TRBD1 aligns across 8 bases. The CDR3 sequence is 17 residues long. Trimming cost V 1 base and J 2 bases; bases outside gene matches: 3. Germline CDR1 and CDR2: KGHDR and SFDVKD. The DNA for the CDR3 is TGTGCCACCAGTGATTTAGCAGGGGGCGCTGGGGCCAACGTCCTGACTTTC. It yields the protein CATSDLAGGAGANVLTF.

This clonotype was detected a few times. CDR3 region: CASSEGRGSMGYTF. The CDR3 bases are TGCGCCAGCAGTGAGGGCCGAGGGAGTATGGGCTACACCTTC. V and J are TRBV10-2 and TRBJ1-2; D is uncertain. CDR1 and CDR2 (germline): WSHSY, SAAADI. The CDR3 has 14 amino acids. Trimming cost V 2 bases and J 8 bases, with 15 bases left between them.

The chain combines TRBV7-9 with TRBJ1-2; D not resolved. Between the trimmed V and J ends, which lost 1 base and 8 bases, there was a span of 14 bases. Germline lookup yields CDR1 SEHNR and CDR2 FQNEAQ (reference sequence). The CDR3 totals 14 residues. CDR3 sequence (DNA): TGTGCCAGCAGCTTAGACGGCGGCGCGGGGGGCTACACCTTC. Protein sequence: CASSLDGGAGGYTF.

The sample holds a few counts of this clonotype. This CDR3 reads CASSQDGSRKWTSVYNEQFF. Here the CDR3 DNA reads TGTGCCAGCAGCCAAGATGGTTCTCGTAAATGGACTAGCGTGTACAATGAGCAGTTCTTC. The chain uses TRBV3-1 and TRBJ2-1; 9 bases line up with TRBD2. The ends lost 0 bases at V and 4 bases at J; junction bases unmatched: 16. The CDR3 loop spans 20 amino acids. From germline, CDR1 is LGHDT and CDR2 YNNKEL (reference sequence).

Note on this clonotype: A read error may produce the germline difference seen at one junction end. The CDR3, as DNA: TGTGCCGGCAGCCAATTCCCCAGGGTAGCGGAAGCCAAAAACATTCAGTACTTC. Translation gives CAGSQFPRVAEAKNIQYF. This chain joins TRBV9 and TRBJ2-4; D is perhaps TRBD2 (6 bases). Per the germline V gene, CDR1 is SGDLS and CDR2 is YYNGEE. The CDR3 covers 18 residues.

The chain recombines TRBV6-1 with TRBJ2-1, with 10 positions matching TRBD2. V lost 3 bases, J lost 9 bases, and 8 bases stayed unmatched. Germline assignment: CDR1 MNHNS and CDR2 SASEGT. This CDR3 has 15 amino acids. CDR3 nucleotides: TGTGCCAGCAGTGAGGGTTCGGTAGCGGGGGGTGAGCAGTTCTTC. As protein: CASSEGSVAGGEQFF.

The chain recombines TRBV4-2 with TRBJ2-5; tentative D call: TRBD2 (5 bases). The CDR3 runs to 13 residues. The V and J ends lost 3 bases and 7 bases respectively, with 12 bases between them. The germline V gene has CDR1 LGHNA and CDR2 YNFKEQ. CDR3 bases: TGTGCCAGCAGCCAGGGCGAACTAGGGACCCAGTACTTC. This codes for CASSQGELGTQYF.

There are a few counts of this clonotype. This chain links TRBV6-6 with TRBJ2-5; maybe TRBD2 (6 bases). CDR3 length: 12 amino acids. Trimming removed 5 bases at V and 6 bases at J, with 10 bases between. From germline, CDR1 is MNHNY and CDR2 SVGAGI (reference sequence). Here the CDR3 DNA reads TGTGCCAGCAGTCCCAGCGGGCAGACCCAGTACTTC. It translates to CASSPSGQTQYF.

The chain carries TRBV4-1 and TRBJ2-1, with 7 bases fitting TRBD2. CDR3 size: 17 residues. V lost 3 bases, J lost 0 bases, and 8 bases stayed unmatched. Germline V gene lookup returns CDR1 MGHRA and CDR2 YSYEKL. CDR3 nucleotide sequence: TGCGCCAGCAGCCAGGCTAGCGGCCCAAGCTCCTACAATGAGCAGTTCTTC. Translated: CASSQASGPSSYNEQFF.

This clonotype was recorded a few times. The CDR3 here is CASSLEQGLNEKLFF. The CDR3 coding sequence is TGTGCCAGCAGCCTTGAACAGGGCCTTAATGAAAAACTGTTTTTT. The chain couples TRBV12-3 or TRBV12-4 to TRBJ1-4, with a weak D call TRBD1 (6 bases). V gave up 6 bases and J gave up 4 bases, with 15 bases separating them. The CDR3 spans 15 residues.

The V call is TRBV5-5, the J call TRBJ2-7; D ambiguous. The germline CDR1 and CDR2 sequences are SGHKS and YYEKEE (reference sequence). Trimming cost V 1 base and J 1 base, with 15 bases left between them. The CDR3 spans 16 residues. Here the CDR3 DNA reads TGTGCCAGCAGCTTGCGGCGGAGCGCCGCATCCTACGAGCAGTACTTC. Its protein product is CASSLRRSAASYEQYF.

A remark on this clonotype: A read error may produce the germline difference seen at one junction end. V and J are TRBV4-1 and TRBJ2-5; TRBD2 aligns across 7 bases. Germline lookup yields CDR1 MGHRA and CDR2 YSYEKL. The CDR3 covers 14 residues. Here the CDR3 reads CASSLGAGQEAQYF. The CDR3 coding sequence is TGCGCCAGCAGTTTAGGAGCGGGGCAAGAGGCCCAGTACTTC.

This chain joins TRBV10-1 and TRBJ1-2; D gene unclear. This CDR3 has 15 residues. Per the germline V gene, CDR1 is WNHNN and CDR2 is SYGVQD (reference sequence). The V gene lost 9 bases and the J gene lost 4 bases, with 21 bases spanning the gap. The CDR3 sequence: CASRQAVGSAYGYTF. The CDR3 nucleotides are TGCGCCAGTCGGCAAGCGGTGGGGTCCGCCTATGGCTACACCTTC.

This rearrangement joins TRBV4-1 to TRBJ1-6; D is possibly TRBD1 (5 bases). The CDR3 contains 13 residues. The germline V and J ends were trimmed by 3 bases and 15 bases, with 15 bases remaining between them. Germline V gives CDR1 MGHRA, CDR2 YSYEKL. The CDR3 sequence: CASSHGNEGLLHF. The DNA for the CDR3 is TGCGCCAGCAGCCACGGCAATGAGGGGCTCCTCCACTTT.

This chain connects TRBV9 to TRBJ1-1; D is unresolved. The CDR3 is 14 residues long. CDR1 SGDLS and CDR2 YYNGEE come from the germline V gene. Trimming removed 2 bases from V and 6 bases from J, with 14 bases in between. CDR3 sequence: CASSVQPTSAEAFF. As DNA, the CDR3 is TGTGCCAGCAGCGTCCAACCAACGAGCGCTGAAGCTTTCTTT. Based on the CDR3 plus reference TRBV9 and TRBJ1-1, the full variable domain is DSGVTQTPKHLITATGQRVTLRCSPRSGDLSVYWYQQSLDQGLQFLIQYYNGEERAKGNILERFSAQQFPDLHSELNLSSLELGDSALYFCASSVQPTSAEAFFGQGTRLTVV.